The clone carrying this T cell receptor (beta chain) was seen a few times. The data were obtained in a study of human T cells and chemical hapten exposure. With V trimmed by 5 bases and J by 3 bases, 13 bases remained unmatched. The CDR3 consists of 17 residues. CDR1 is SGHVS and CDR2 is FQNEAQ in the germline V gene. The sample's time point: patch test 2, 6 weeks after DPC sensitization. As for treatment: therapeutic diphenylcyclopropenone sensitization with weekly scalp DPC. Total RNA was extracted from unfractionated whole blood. TCRdb re-called the RACE reads through MiXCR, storing one row per CDR3 protein. The sample has approximately 85,000 distinct CDR3 sequences; 9.5% to 13% are singletons.

The sequenced sample was whole blood, obtained in connection with sensitization to the hapten diphenylcyclopropenone (DPC). The receptor was isolated from a woman in her thirties with alopecia areata. Some clones in this sample may be carry-over from other donors' samples. V is TRBV7-8 and J is TRBJ2-7; TRBD1 agrees at 10 bases. CDR3 DNA: TGTGCCAGCAGCCCGAGGGTTCTCCGGGACAGGGGCTACGAGCAGTACTTC. It encodes CASSPRVLRDRGYEQYF.